The 27 T cell receptor beta chains below all came from one sample that was sequenced in a study of blood T cells in healthy people across ages. Combining a sample-barcoded 5' primer with a J-beta primer mix, a second PCR ran for about 7 to 11 cycles. TCRdb independently ran MiXCR on the 5' RACE reads; one entry per CDR3 protein. The profile covers fewer than 950,000 distinct CDR3 sequences, with about 48% appearing a single time and around 40% taken by the ten largest. Material: blood. These receptors came from a man older than 75 in good health.

The sample holds a few counts of this clonotype. V usage is TRBV29-1 and J usage is TRBJ2-5, with TRBD2 as a possible D gene (5 bases). The ends were cut back, 6 bases at V and 2 bases at J, with 16 bases in the middle. There are 14 residues in the CDR3. Germline V CDR1 and CDR2: SQVTM, ANQGSEA. CDR3 coding DNA: TGCAGCGTCCCGGGCTCTAGGACTCAAGAGACCCAGTACTTC. This translates into CSVPGSRTQETQYF. The whole variable domain, remainder taken from reference TRBV29-1 and TRBJ2-5, is SAVISQKPSRDICQRGTSLTIQCQVDSQVTMMFWYRQQPGQSLTLIATANQGSEATYESGFVIDKFPISRPNLTFSTLTVSNMSPEDSSIYLCSVPGSRTQETQYFGPGTRLLVL.

This clonotype appeared a few times. This chain connects TRBV12-3 or TRBV12-4 to TRBJ2-1; D may be TRBD1 (6 bases). The CDR3 contains 12 residues. V lost 8 bases to trimming and J lost 4 bases, with 9 bases between them. The CDR3 reads CASRGQYNEQFF. CDR3 DNA: TGTGCCAGCCGTGGACAGTACAATGAGCAGTTCTTC.

The chain links TRBV7-9 to TRBJ1-1; D gene unclear. Trimming pared 0 bases from V and 4 bases from J, leaving 9 bases between. Germline CDR1 and CDR2: SEHNR and FQNEAQ (reference sequence). This CDR3 contains 14 residues. CDR3 DNA sequence: TGTGCCAGCAGCTTAGCCCCGGGGAGCACTGAAGCTTTCTTT. This encodes CASSLAPGSTEAFF.

This clonotype came up a few times. V usage is TRBV2 and J usage is TRBJ2-2, with a possible D match to TRBD1 (6 bases). The CDR3 is 14 amino acids. Per germline, CDR1 SNHLY and CDR2 FYNNEI. Trimming took off 8 bases at V and 4 bases at J, with 14 bases between the two ends. The CDR3 reads CASGQTWGTGELFF. CDR3 in DNA: TGTGCCAGCGGACAGACCTGGGGCACCGGGGAGCTGTTTTTT. Full variable domain (outside the CDR3, taken from reference TRBV2 and TRBJ2-2): EPEVTQTPSHQVTQMGQEVILRCVPISNHLYFYWYRQILGQKVEFLVSFYNNEISEKSEIFDDQFSVERPDGSNFTLKIRSTKLEDSAMYFCASGQTWGTGELFFGEGSRLTVL.

The chain employs TRBV10-3 and TRBJ2-7, with unresolved D. CDR3 length: 15 amino acids. Germline V CDR1 and CDR2: ENHRY, SYGVKD. With 0 bases removed from V and 10 bases from J, the gap between germline ends came to 19 bases. This CDR3 is CAISESTAISNVQYF. The CDR3 coding sequence is TGTGCCATCAGTGAGTCCACAGCAATATCAAACGTTCAGTACTTC.

This clonotype was seen more than once but under ten times. The chain combines TRBV29-1 with TRBJ2-1; D assignment may be TRBD1 or TRBD2 (5 bases each). Germline CDR1 is SQVTM and CDR2 is ANQGSEA. The CDR3 extends over 14 amino acids. The V gene lost 6 bases and the J gene lost 10 bases, with 22 bases spanning the gap. The CDR3 loop reads CSVLRDGLSYEQFF. CDR3 coding DNA: TGCAGCGTCCTCCGGGACGGCCTCTCCTACGAGCAGTTCTTC.

A single count supports this clonotype. V usage is TRBV6-5 and J usage is TRBJ2-5, with TRBD1 as a possible D gene (6 bases). Trimming shortened V by 0 bases and J by 4 bases, and 12 bases separated the two germline ends. The germline CDR1 and CDR2 sequences are MNHEY and SVGAGI. The CDR3 is made up of 15 amino acids. The CDR3 is CASSYSQGGGETQYF. The CDR3 coding sequence is TGTGCCAGCAGTTACTCACAGGGTGGGGGAGAGACCCAGTACTTC.

This chain connects TRBV20-1 to TRBJ1-2; a possible D gene is TRBD1 (6 bases). The CDR3 length is 13 residues. From germline, CDR1 is DFQATT and CDR2 SNEGSKA (reference sequence). Trimming took 6 bases from V and 4 from J, leaving 15 bases between them. Here the CDR3 DNA reads TGCAGTGCCAAAACCGGGACAAGCTATGGCTACACCTTC. This encodes CSAKTGTSYGYTF.

The genes are TRBV5-1 and TRBJ1-3, with D possibly being TRBD1 (5 bases). The CDR3 extends over 15 amino acids. Germline CDR1 reads SGHRS; CDR2 reads YFSETQ. The V gene lost 2 bases and the J gene lost 4 bases, with 13 bases spanning the gap. CDR3 nucleotide sequence: TGCGCCAGCAGCTTTAGGGGTTCGGAAGGAAACACCATATATTTT. Amino acids: CASSFRGSEGNTIYF. Full variable domain (remainder filled in from reference TRBV5-1 and TRBJ1-3): KAGVTQTPRYLIKTRGQQVTLSCSPISGHRSVSWYQQTPGQGLQFLFEYFSETQRNKGNFPGRFSGRQFSNSRSEMNVSTLELGDSALYLCASSFRGSEGNTIYFGEGSWLTVV.

Only a few counts were recorded for this clonotype. The CDR3 coding sequence is TGCGCCAGCAGCGTATTGACTAGCGCCGACGAGAACGAGCAGTACTTC. Protein product: CASSVLTSADENEQYF. The genes are TRBV5-1 and TRBJ2-7; TRBD2 matches at 8 bases. The CDR3 is 16 residues long. V gave up 4 bases and J gave up 5 bases; unmatched junction bases: 14. Germline V gene sequence: CDR1 SGHRS, CDR2 YFSETQ.

The DNA for the CDR3 is TGTGCCAGCAGCGTAGCTTTTTCAGGGGACTACGAGCAGTACTTC. It specifies CASSVAFSGDYEQYF. The rearrangement links TRBV9 to TRBJ2-4; D is perhaps TRBD1 (6 bases). The J call is in doubt because the DNA end fits TRBJ2-7 better. Germline V lookup: CDR1 SGDLS, CDR2 YYNGEE. The CDR3 length is 15 residues.

The chain carries TRBV20-1 and TRBJ2-5, with D unclear. The germline V and J ends were trimmed by 0 bases and 2 bases, with 13 bases remaining between them. The CDR3 is 15 residues long. Per germline, CDR1 DFQATT and CDR2 SNEGSKA (reference sequence). The DNA of the CDR3 is TGCAGTGCTAGAGATCCTTGGGCTGGGCAAGAGACCCAGTACTTC. This sequence encodes CSARDPWAGQETQYF.

V usage is TRBV20-1 and J usage is TRBJ2-7; TRBD1 matches at 7 bases. The V gene end was trimmed by 6 bases and the J gene end by 3 bases; junction bases not matched to a gene: 8. The CDR3 runs to 13 residues. CDR1 and CDR2 (germline): DFQATT, SNEGSKA (reference sequence). In nucleotides, the CDR3 is TGCAGTGCCACTTACAGGGGAGTCTACGAGCAGTACTTC. It is translated as CSATYRGVYEQYF.

The V and J genes are TRBV6-4 and TRBJ2-5; D unclear. The end of the DNA fits TRBJ2-7 better, so the J call may be wrong. Germline CDR1 is MRHNA and CDR2 is SNTAGT. This CDR3 region has 17 residues. The CDR3 sequence is CASSDSAFWGNPYEQYF. The CDR3 DNA reads as TGTGCCAGCAGTGACTCCGCGTTTTGGGGTAATCCTTACGAGCAGTACTTC.

CDR3 loop: CSALFSYEQYF. As DNA, the CDR3 is TGCAGCGCATTATTCTCCTACGAGCAGTACTTC. The chain combines TRBV20-1 with TRBJ2-7; D is ambiguous. The CDR3 runs 11 residues. CDR1 and CDR2 from the germline V gene are DFQATT and SNEGSKA (reference sequence).

The V call is TRBV18, the J call TRBJ2-1; TRBD2 agrees at 10 bases. Near its end, the DNA agrees better with TRBJ2-7, so the J call may be wrong. The CDR3 covers 16 residues. Looked up from germline, CDR1 is KGHSH and CDR2 is LQKENI. CDR3 sequence reads: CASSILAGYSYNEQYF. The CDR3 DNA is TGTGCCAGCTCAATACTAGCGGGGTACTCCTACAATGAGCAGTACTTC.

This clonotype was recorded a few times. V usage is TRBV15 and J usage is TRBJ2-1, with D uncertain. The germline V gene has CDR1 LNHNV and CDR2 YYDKDF (reference sequence). V was cut by 0 bases and J by 0 bases, with 12 bases left in between. The CDR3 loop spans 17 amino acids. In nucleotides, the CDR3 is TGTGCCACCAGCAGAGATTCCGGGTCGAGCTCCTACAATGAGCAGTTCTTC. Amino acid sequence: CATSRDSGSSSYNEQFF.

This clonotype was picked up a small number of times. The chain has TRBV27 and TRBJ1-2; 7 positions match TRBD1. Germline-derived CDR1 and CDR2 are MNHEY and SMNVEV (reference sequence). The CDR3 loop spans 13 amino acids. V trimming: 4 bases; J trimming: 4 bases; junction bases outside the gene matches: 3. The CDR3 protein is CASSSRTGYGYTF. DNA for the CDR3: TGTGCCAGCAGTTCCAGGACAGGCTATGGCTACACCTTC.

V is TRBV6-1 and J is TRBJ1-6; D is undetermined. V shed 7 bases and J shed 0 bases, with 7 bases lying between them. This CDR3 spans 14 amino acids. Germline V gene sequence: CDR1 MNHNS, CDR2 SASEGT. CDR3 sequence (DNA): TGTGCCAGCATCTCAGACTCCTATAATTCACCCCTCCACTTT. Translated: CASISDSYNSPLHF.

The V gene is TRBV5-1, the J gene TRBJ2-5; D might be TRBD1 or TRBD2, each matching 6 bases. The V end lost 1 base, the J end lost 3 bases, and 16 bases lay between the germline ends. Germline V gene sequence: CDR1 SGHRS, CDR2 YFSETQ. The CDR3 is 16 amino acids. This CDR3 is CASSLSPQGGEETQYF. The CDR3 DNA sequence: TGCGCCAGCAGCTTGTCTCCACAGGGAGGAGAAGAGACCCAGTACTTC.

In DNA form, the CDR3 reads TGTGCCAGCACCCCGGGACAGGGGGCGCATCGTGGCTACACCTTC. Translation: CASTPGQGAHRGYTF. The chain joins TRBV12-3 or TRBV12-4 to TRBJ1-2; TRBD1 matches at 12 bases. V lost 7 bases to trimming and J lost 7 bases; unmatched junction nucleotides: 10. The CDR3 is 15 residues long.

This chain connects TRBV6-1 to TRBJ1-2; D gene uncertain. The length of the CDR3 is 13 residues. Between the trimmed V and J ends, which lost 8 bases and 1 base, there was a span of 11 bases. Germline CDR1 reads MNHNS; CDR2 reads SASEGT. The CDR3 spells CASGADYNYGYTF. CDR3 sequence (DNA): TGTGCCAGCGGAGCAGATTATAACTATGGCTACACCTTC.

The gene calls are TRBV5-6 and TRBJ1-2; TRBD1 aligns across 11 bases. The CDR3 consists of 15 residues. Germline CDR1 SGHDT, CDR2 YYEEEE. V lost 4 bases, J lost 7 bases, and 9 bases stayed unmatched. The CDR3: CASSLAGQGAVGYTF. CDR3 bases: TGTGCCAGCAGCCTCGCCGGACAGGGGGCGGTTGGCTACACCTTC.

This clonotype was found a few times. V usage is TRBV5-5 and J usage is TRBJ2-3; 10 positions match TRBD2. Trimming cost V 4 bases and J 2 bases; bases outside gene matches: 7. Germline-derived CDR1 and CDR2 are SGHKS and YYEKEE (reference sequence). This CDR3 is 16 amino acids long. The CDR3 bases are TGTGCCAGCAGCGCCCCAGCGGGAGGGTACACAGATACGCAGTATTTT. This encodes CASSAPAGGYTDTQYF.

Ten or more counts support this clonotype. This chain links TRBV20-1 with TRBJ2-3; D might be TRBD2 (6 bases). V lost 5 bases, J lost 6 bases, and 21 bases lay in between. The CDR3 totals 15 residues. Per germline, CDR1 DFQATT and CDR2 SNEGSKA (reference sequence). The CDR3 reads CSAEAVRRDGDTQYF. The CDR3 coding sequence is TGCAGTGCTGAAGCGGTAAGGCGGGACGGCGATACGCAGTATTTT.

The chain links TRBV25-1 to TRBJ1-2; D might be TRBD1 (5 bases). Looked up from germline, CDR1 is MGHDK and CDR2 is SYGVNS. CDR3 size: 14 residues. Deletions cut 1 base from V and 0 bases from J, with 6 bases between. Written as DNA, the CDR3 is TGTGCCAGCAGTGAATCGGGGCCTAACTATGGCTACACCTTC. Translated, it gives CASSESGPNYGYTF.

As to this clonotype: One end of the junction does not line up with germline, which may come from a read error. This chain connects TRBV12-3 or TRBV12-4 to TRBJ2-5; the D gene is possibly TRBD1 (6 bases). The CDR3 contains 15 residues. Here the CDR3 DNA reads TGTGCCGGCAGTTTAGGCAGGGGTGGTTTCGAGACCCAGTACTTC. This sequence encodes CAGSLGRGGFETQYF.